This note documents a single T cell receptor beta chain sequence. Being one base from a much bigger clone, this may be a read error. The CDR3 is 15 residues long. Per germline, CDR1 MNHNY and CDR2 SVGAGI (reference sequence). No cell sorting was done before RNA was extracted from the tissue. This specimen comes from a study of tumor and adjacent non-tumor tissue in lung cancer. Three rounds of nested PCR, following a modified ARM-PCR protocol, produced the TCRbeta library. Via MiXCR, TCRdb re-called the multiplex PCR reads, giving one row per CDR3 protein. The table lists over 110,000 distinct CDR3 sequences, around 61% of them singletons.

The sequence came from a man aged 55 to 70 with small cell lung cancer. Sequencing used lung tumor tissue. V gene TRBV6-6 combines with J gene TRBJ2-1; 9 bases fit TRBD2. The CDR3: CASSDSGSSYNDQFF. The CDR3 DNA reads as TGTGCCAGCAGTGATAGCGGGAGCTCCTACAATGATCAGTTCTTC.